This TCR beta chain was identified in a study of cytomegalovirus exposure and HLA in healthy donors (TCRdb year 2017). Context from the whole study: An earlier analysis of more than 550 of the donors reported over 250 Gb of sequence data and around 110 million unique TCR beta sequences obtained from roughly 180 million T cells. High-throughput TCR immunosequencing, statistical association of individual TCRs with disease status, and machine learning were combined to predict cytomegalovirus infection status. The study used immunosequencing to profile the T cell repertoires of approximately 630 subjects and linked those repertoires to cytomegalovirus serostatus. A later analysis re-analyzed previously published TCR beta repertoires from 666 donors and added high-resolution HLA genotyping to study TCR occurrence patterns. Class I and class II HLA loci were covered by the typing at four-digit resolution. The number of donors typed differed by locus, with about 629-630 for A, B, C, DRB1 and DQB1, approximately 500 for DQA1, 600 to 610 for DPA1, and about 450 for DPB1. A separate validation cohort of 90 to 150 different subjects was used in addition to the approximately 670-subject first cohort. Among the roughly 430 genotyped donors, approximately 77% belonged to the genetic ancestry cluster associated with self-reported Caucasian donors. Five DR-DQ haplotypes were treated as single units for association and clustering because of strong linkage in the cohort. Alongside the repertoire data, information on donor age, sex, ethnicity and CMV serostatus was compiled. Among approximately 370 genotyped donors of the cohort, an average of around 240,000 unique TCR beta nucleotide sequences was sequenced per donor, of which about 19% were non-productive. To decide whether each TCR beta V gene segment behaved as functional or pseudogenic, an earlier analysis of nearly 600 of the donors relied on high-throughput TCR beta sequencing. The study aimed to test whether signatures of past pathogen exposure could be identified by cataloging public T cell receptors. An early release covering around 630 HLA-typed donors comprised 300 to 350 gigabases of sequencing data and some 79 million unique TCR sequences. In the later analysis, no new phenotypic data were used to find candidate immune exposures; instead, reliance was placed on TCR beta sequences and their occurrence across donors. Every discovery cohort repertoire had been produced on one sequencing platform. Genome-wide SNP genotypes for about three fifths of the roughly 670 donors were used in a later genetic analysis, which treated that subset as a discovery cohort.

The library was built by means of the immunoSEQ multiplex PCR assay. The multiplex PCR relied on a mix of 60 forward primers for TCR Vbeta segments and 13 reverse primers for TCR Jbeta segments. The CDR3 region of rearranged TCR beta genes was amplified from genomic DNA by a multiplex PCR assay. On the Illumina HiSeq System, the amplified TCR beta libraries were sequenced as 87-base-pair reads. The original methods were these. Across the 600 to 700 repertoires, a later analysis counted about 81 million unique TCR beta chains, 8.5 million to 12 million of which were shared by at least two donors. To remove PCR and sequencing errors, raw reads were error-corrected and collapsed into unique sequences using a nearest-neighbor algorithm that merged closely related sequences. V, D and J gene segments were assigned by aligning CDR3 sequences to IMGT reference sequences. For a sequence to be retained, a match of at least six nucleotides to both a V gene segment and a J gene segment was required. A rearrangement counted as productive if the CDR3 had no stop codons and remained in frame with V and J, and every other rearrangement counted as non-productive. Following IMGT convention, CDR3 was defined as the stretch from the second conserved V-encoded cysteine to the conserved J-encoded phenylalanine. The earlier analysis of some 550 of the donors excluded any sequence lacking an unambiguous match to a single V gene segment. In an earlier analysis of 587 of the donors, a V segment was called functional when productive rearrangements were above 56.7%, and segregating when the standard deviation between donors exceeded 5%. A statistical classification framework was developed to diagnose cytomegalovirus status using the catalog of TCR beta chain sequences. In a later analysis, TCR nucleotide sequences were compared against IMGT/GENE-DB human TR gene sequences so that V and J genes could be assigned. Using the TCRdist pipeline, a later analysis assigned CDR3 sequences along with most-parsimonious VDJ recombination scenarios. A later analysis defined each TCR beta chain by its CDR3 amino acid sequence plus V-gene family, and excluded reads lacking a unique V-gene family. To address suspected cross-contamination and a sequencing artifact, a later analysis removed around 590 highly shared, low-generation-probability nucleotide sequences. A later analysis calculated a clonal expansion index for each public chain from normalized within-repertoire ranks of inferred template counts. In a later analysis, generation probabilities were computed using a VDJ recombination model fitted to out-of-frame rearrangements, and the results were checked against IGoR. In a later analysis, hypergeometric tests were used to score TCR-TCR, TCR-HLA and TCR-CMV co-occurrence, with a repertoire-size bias correction applied to TCR pairs. False discovery rates were estimated in a later analysis by permuting HLA or CMV assignments 20 times. In a later analysis, co-occurring TCRs were grouped with DBSCAN, and TCRdist sequence similarity was added when clustering was performed within HLA-allele-positive subsets. Repertoires with fewer than 30,000 or more than 120,000 public chains, plus five repertoires with anomalous nucleotide sharing, were excluded from co-occurrence clustering. What TCRdb holds here is the immuneACCESS table cut down to in-frame rearrangements. Part of the clones is not present; checked against another copy, under half of the missing clones reflect an unresolved V gene, and the others are unexplained. V and J calls and clone size are as listed in that table; D and trimming were resolved from the DNA. The sample data list roughly 65,000 clones, and roughly 75% of these were observed just once. The ten largest clones take up around 4% of the sample.

On this clone itself: It has no known antigen specificity. Per-base qualities were not stored, and no clone one base away is much larger.

Overall results and qualifications from the work: In an earlier analysis of more than 500 of the donors, most TCR beta V segments appeared in productive rearrangements about 90% or about 30% of the time, broadly matching IMGT annotations. According to a later analysis, TCR association rates differed among HLA loci, with DRB1 alleles showing the most associated TCRs and HLA-C alleles showing the fewest. A later genetic analysis associated a missense DCLRE1C variant with V-gene and J-gene trimming of TCR beta chains, and an independent cohort replicated the association. CMV serostatus was the only immune exposure information available for the cohort. Linkage disequilibrium might explain the correlated functional status among segregating V segments, but an unknown experimental factor could not be excluded. Compared with equally common non-associated chains, HLA-associated TCR beta chains in a later analysis were more clonally expanded and had lower generation probabilities. In a later genetic analysis, fewer N-insertions in productive TCRs were reported among donors in an Asian-associated ancestry cluster than the roughly 710-donor mean. Because the 87-base-pair reads could not distinguish some IMGT-functional V segments, including TRBV6-2 and TRBV6-3, those segments were excluded. Roughly 15 rarely observed V segments, including chromosome 9 orphons, were excluded from the earlier analysis of several hundred of the donors because counts were too low. Because some donors lacked HLA typing at each locus, the association tests relied only on the typed subset. Across donors, most TCR sequences were observed very rarely, whereas some public TCRs were present in many individuals. The classifier was reported to diagnose cytomegalovirus status with high specificity and sensitivity in both the original cohort and the validation cohort. Specific HLA alleles were associated with roughly 17,000 TCR beta sequences at a false discovery rate of 0.05 in a later analysis. This cohort had only TCR beta chains sequenced, and the lack of alpha or paired-chain data limited which features could be detected. In the study, 150 to 200 TCR beta chains were listed as associated with cytomegalovirus. A further reported finding was that TCR beta sequences accurately predicted the HLA-A and HLA-B alleles for most subjects in the first cohort. Several of the top co-occurrence clusters appeared to be linked to parvovirus B19, influenza, CMV and Epstein-Barr virus, according to a later analysis. Assigning TCR associations to individual alleles was difficult when HLA alleles, especially DR and DQ, strongly co-occurred. A cluster of highly shared sequence variants was judged likely to represent a technical artifact of the sequencing pipeline. A few of the identified cytomegalovirus-associated TCR beta chains were confirmed in vitro to be specific for cytomegalovirus antigens. In a later analysis, most CMV-associated TCR beta chains were found to appear HLA-restricted, with HLA associations seemingly driven largely by CMV exposure. The authors suggested that the approach could potentially be generalized to other disease states and immunological phenotypes. Sequencing depth was assumed to be roughly uniform across donors in the presence/absence analyses, though that assumption may not hold.

In total, roughly 670 healthy bone marrow donors made up the cohort. At the time of sampling, all cohort members were nominally healthy, though unrecorded immune exposures were likely present. The donor tested CMV seronegative, placing the donor among the 350 to 400 seronegative members of the cohort. Every donor gave a peripheral blood sample, and the peripheral blood mononuclear cells from that sample were used for TCR beta sequencing. Genomic DNA extraction from the blood cell samples was performed with the Qiagen DNeasy Blood Extraction Kit. The CDR1 and CDR2 encoded by the germline V gene are SQVTM and ANQGSEA. V and J are truncated by 4 bases and 0 bases respectively, leaving an intervening sequence of 10 bases. The CDR3 holds 13 amino acids from the cysteine to the phenylalanine. The entry retains the CDR3 DNA only, 39 bases that are in frame from base 1.

The sequence was collected from a woman in her thirties in good health and CMV-seronegative. The rearranged segments are TRBV29-1 and TRBJ2-7, with the D gene not clear enough to name. The sample taken for sequencing was PBMCs. The sequenced DNA is TGCAGCGTTGGGGCAAGCAGCTCCTACGAGCAGTACTTC. It is translated as CSVGASSSYEQYF.